The 14 T cell receptor beta chains given below trace back to one sample, sequenced in a study of CD4+ T cells in melanoma. Profiling relied on immunoSEQ multiplex PCR, and the TCRdb table lists in-frame clones only, not all of them. The sample shows 12,000 to 15,000 clones, 68% of them seen only once. Sequencing was performed on cells from a culture (not recorded whether cultured in vitro). All receptors derive from a human donor with melanoma.

V usage is TRBV30 and J usage is TRBJ2-1; D may be TRBD2 (5 bases). The CDR3 contains 14 residues. Between the trimmed V and J ends, which lost 1 base and 7 bases, there was a span of 14 bases. Germline loops: CDR1 GTSNPN, CDR2 SVGIG (reference sequence). CDR3 amino acids: CAWSAGSVLNEQFF. The CDR3, as DNA: TGTGCCTGGAGTGCGGGGTCGGTCTTAAATGAGCAGTTCTTC.

CDR3 DNA: TGTGCCAGTTCTCAACAGAGGGACCAGCCCCAGCATTTT. This sequence encodes CASSQQRDQPQHF. The chain links TRBV19 to TRBJ1-5, with D tentatively TRBD1 (5 bases). The CDR3 has 13 residues. V lost 8 bases, J lost 7 bases, and 15 bases lay in between. Germline CDR1 is LNHDA and CDR2 is SQIVND (reference sequence).

The chain joins TRBV5-8 to TRBJ1-2, with 7 bases fitting TRBD1. CDR3 size: 14 residues. Germline V CDR1 and CDR2: SGHTS, YDEGEE. V was clipped by 4 bases and J by 4 bases; unmatched bases: 7. The DNA for the CDR3 is TGTGCCAGCAGCAAAGGACAGGTCGGCTATGGCTACACCTTC. Encoded protein: CASSKGQVGYGYTF.

This chain joins TRBV27 and TRBJ1-6, with no clear D. The CDR3 loop spans 15 amino acids. The germline CDR1 and CDR2 sequences are MNHEY and SMNVEV (reference sequence). V lost 1 base and J 4 bases, leaving 8 bases between the germline ends. CDR3 amino acids: CASSLLGRYNSPLHF. As DNA, the CDR3 is TGTGCCAGCAGTTTATTAGGGCGTTATAATTCACCCCTCCACTTT.

In this sample, this clone turned up once. V is TRBV5-1 and J is TRBJ2-5; no definite D call. Trimming cost V 4 bases and J 0 bases, with 10 bases left between them. The CDR3 is 14 residues long. Germline CDR1 SGHRS, CDR2 YFSETQ. DNA for the CDR3: TGCGCCAGCAGCAAAGAGGAGTACCAAGAGACCCAGTACTTC. It specifies CASSKEEYQETQYF.

The chain joins TRBV14 to TRBJ1-4; D ambiguous. With 3 bases removed from V and 6 bases from J, the gap between germline ends came to 8 bases. Germline lookup yields CDR1 SGHDN and CDR2 FVKESK. This CDR3 has 13 residues. The CDR3 here is CASSHRRDEKLFF. The CDR3, as DNA: TGTGCCAGCAGCCATCGCCGCGATGAAAAACTGTTTTTT. Supplemented by reference TRBV14 and TRBJ1-4, the full variable domain reads EAGVTQFPSHSVIEKGQTVTLRCDPISGHDNLYWYRRVMGKEIKFLLHFVKESKQDESGMPNNRFLAERTGGTYSTLKVQPAELEDSGVYFCASSHRRDEKLFFGSGTQLSVL.

By proportion, this clone is medium-sized. The chain employs TRBV4-1 and TRBJ2-7; D is unresolved. CDR1 and CDR2 from the germline V gene are MGHRA and YSYEKL. CDR3 length: 13 amino acids. The V end was cut by 1 base, the J end by 6 bases, with 10 bases between. CDR3 bases: TGCGCCAGCAGCCAAGGAGAGGAGCGCGAGCAGTACTTC. Translating gives CASSQGEEREQYF.

A few counts support this clone. The J gene is TRBJ1-6, the V gene TRBV14; D is uncertain. This CDR3 has 12 amino acids. CDR1 is SGHDN and CDR2 is FVKESK in the germline V gene. The V end lost 3 bases, the J end lost 9 bases, and 6 bases lay between the germline ends. The DNA of the CDR3 is TGTGCCAGCAGCCAGTATCTTTCACCCCTCCACTTT. It encodes CASSQYLSPLHF.

This chain uses TRBV30 with TRBJ2-1, with D unresolved. In germline, CDR1 is GTSNPN, CDR2 SVGIG (reference sequence). The CDR3 runs 13 residues. V was trimmed by 0 bases and J by 3 bases, leaving 6 bases between them. The CDR3 region has the DNA TGTGCCTGGAGTGTAGACGACTACAATGAGCAGTTCTTC. It specifies CAWSVDDYNEQFF.

This clone appeared once. V is TRBV27 and J is TRBJ1-6; D may be TRBD1 (6 bases). From germline, CDR1 is MNHEY and CDR2 SMNVEV (reference sequence). The CDR3 contains 15 residues. V dropped 4 bases and J dropped 7 bases, with 14 bases sitting between them. The DNA of the CDR3 is TGTGCCAGCAGTTCTCAGGGGATGGGGAATTCACCCCTCCACTTT. Encoded protein: CASSSQGMGNSPLHF.

This chain links TRBV5-1 with TRBJ2-1; 10 bases are shared with TRBD2. Trimming removed 0 bases from V and 6 bases from J; junction bases left unmatched: 3. Germline CDR1 is SGHRS and CDR2 is YFSETQ. This CDR3 contains 15 residues. The CDR3 region has the DNA TGCGCCAGCAGCTTGGTAGCGGGGGGCCCCAATGAGCAGTTCTTC. Its protein product is CASSLVAGGPNEQFF.

This chain joins TRBV6-6 and TRBJ2-3; D is possibly TRBD2 (5 bases). The CDR3 runs to 15 residues. The germline V and J ends were trimmed by 6 bases and 2 bases, with 15 bases remaining between them. Per germline, CDR1 MNHNY and CDR2 SVGAGI (reference sequence). This chain's CDR3 is CASRRGILDTDTQYF. The CDR3 region has the DNA TGTGCCAGCAGACGAGGGATTCTAGACACAGATACGCAGTATTTT.

The CDR3 sequence: CASSKGGTGGSEAFF. The CDR3 DNA follows: TGCGCCAGCAGTAAGGGCGGGACAGGGGGTTCTGAAGCTTTCTTT. The V and J genes are TRBV10-1 and TRBJ1-1; 11 bases fit TRBD1. CDR1 and CDR2 from the germline V gene are WNHNN and SYGVQD (reference sequence). This CDR3 region has 15 residues. Trimming took 5 bases from V and 6 from J; bases not matched to a gene: 8.

The J gene is TRBJ2-7, the V gene TRBV11-2; D is possibly TRBD1 (6 bases). CDR3 length: 14 residues. The V end was cut by 5 bases, the J end by 5 bases, with 16 bases between. Germline V gives CDR1 SGHAT, CDR2 FQNNGV. CDR3 loop: CASSVAYRVNEQYF. The DNA for the CDR3 is TGTGCCAGCAGCGTAGCGTACAGGGTCAACGAGCAGTACTTC.